The T cell receptor (beta chain) described here comes from a study of OX40 agonist ivuxolimab in advanced cancers. Background on the study: In three patients, partial responses were observed, one with hepatocellular carcinoma and two with cutaneous melanoma.

The CDR3 contains 13 residues. Per the germline V gene, CDR1 is KGHSH and CDR2 is LQKENI. Deletions cut 5 bases from V and 5 bases from J, with 12 bases between. On this clone: Its antigen is undetermined.

Here immunoSEQ multiplex PCR was the method, and the copy in TCRdb shows in-frame clones only, minus some. Counted here are some 98,000 clones, roughly nine tenths occurring once; the ten biggest clones make up 0.25% to 0.35%. Broader study findings: Partial responders receiving 0.1-3.0 mg/kg showed among the lowest clonal expansion. At 0.1 to 3.0 mg/kg and by week 6, CD4+ and CD8+ T cells in the blood had expanded clonally.

The sequenced sample was CD4+ or CD8+ T cells sorted from blood, obtained in a trial of the OX40 agonist ivuxolimab. The TCR was taken from an adult with an advanced solid tumor such as melanoma, head and neck, liver or kidney cancer. This chain links TRBV18 with TRBJ2-5; a weak D match, TRBD2 (6 bases). CDR3 sequence (DNA): TGTGCCAGCTCATCCGGGGGTTTGGAGACCCAGTACTTC. It is translated as CASSSGGLETQYF.